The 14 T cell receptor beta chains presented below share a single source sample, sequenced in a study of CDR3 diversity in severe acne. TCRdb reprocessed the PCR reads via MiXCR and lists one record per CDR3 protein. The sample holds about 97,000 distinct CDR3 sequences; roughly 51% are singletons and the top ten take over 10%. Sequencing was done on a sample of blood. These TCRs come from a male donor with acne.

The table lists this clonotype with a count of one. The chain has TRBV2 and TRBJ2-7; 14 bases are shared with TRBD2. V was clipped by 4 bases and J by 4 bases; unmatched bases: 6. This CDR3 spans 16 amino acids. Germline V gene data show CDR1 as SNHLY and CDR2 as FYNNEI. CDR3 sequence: CASSGTSGRLPYEQYF. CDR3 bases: TGTGCCAGCAGTGGGACTAGCGGGAGGCTCCCTTACGAGCAGTACTTC.

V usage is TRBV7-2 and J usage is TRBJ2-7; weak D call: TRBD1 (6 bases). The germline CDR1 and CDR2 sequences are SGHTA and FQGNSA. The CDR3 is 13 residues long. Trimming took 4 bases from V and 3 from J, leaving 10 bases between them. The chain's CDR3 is CASSSQGIYEQYF. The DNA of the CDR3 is TGTGCCAGCAGCTCACAGGGAATCTACGAGCAGTACTTC. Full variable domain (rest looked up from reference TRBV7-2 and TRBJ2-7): GAGVSQSPSNKVTEKGKDVELRCDPISGHTALYWYRQSLGQGLEFLIYFQGNSAPDKSGLPSDRFSAERTGGSVSTLTIQRTQQEDSAVYLCASSSQGIYEQYFGPGTRLTVT.

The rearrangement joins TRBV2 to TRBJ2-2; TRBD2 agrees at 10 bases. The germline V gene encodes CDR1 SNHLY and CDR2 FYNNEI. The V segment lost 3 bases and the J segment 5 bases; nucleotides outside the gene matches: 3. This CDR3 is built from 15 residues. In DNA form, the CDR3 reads TGTGCCAGCAGTGAGAGCGGGAGGGGTACCGGGGAGCTGTTTTTT. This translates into CASSESGRGTGELFF.

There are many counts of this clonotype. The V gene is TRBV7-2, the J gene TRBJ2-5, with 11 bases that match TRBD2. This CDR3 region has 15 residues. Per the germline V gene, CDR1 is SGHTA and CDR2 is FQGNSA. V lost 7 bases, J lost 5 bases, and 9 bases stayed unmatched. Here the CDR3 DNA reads TGTGCCAGCACCCTACTAGCGGGAGCTCGGGAGACCCAGTACTTC. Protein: CASTLLAGARETQYF.

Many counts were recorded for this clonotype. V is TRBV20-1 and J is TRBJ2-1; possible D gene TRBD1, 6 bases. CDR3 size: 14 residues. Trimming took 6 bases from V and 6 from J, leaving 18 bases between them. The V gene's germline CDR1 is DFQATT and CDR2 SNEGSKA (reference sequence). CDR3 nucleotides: TGCAGTGCGCTTGGGGGCAGGGTCAGCAATGAGCAGTTCTTC. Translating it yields CSALGGRVSNEQFF.

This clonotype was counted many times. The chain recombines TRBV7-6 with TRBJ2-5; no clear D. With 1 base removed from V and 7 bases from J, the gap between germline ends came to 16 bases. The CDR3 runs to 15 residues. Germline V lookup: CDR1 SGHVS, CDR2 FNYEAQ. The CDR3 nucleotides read TGTGCCAGCAGCTTAGTGGTGGGCAGGTTGGGGACCCAGTACTTC. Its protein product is CASSLVVGRLGTQYF.

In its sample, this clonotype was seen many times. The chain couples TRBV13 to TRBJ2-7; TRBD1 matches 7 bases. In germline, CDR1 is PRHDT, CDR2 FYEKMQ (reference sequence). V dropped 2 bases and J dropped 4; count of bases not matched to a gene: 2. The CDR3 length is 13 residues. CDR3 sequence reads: CASSLPGGYEQYF. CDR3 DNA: TGTGCCAGCAGCTTACCAGGGGGATACGAGCAGTACTTC.

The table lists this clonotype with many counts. The CDR3 DNA reads TGTGCCAGCAGGGCTGAGCAGTACGTC. It yields the protein CASRAEQYV. This chain connects TRBV11-3 to TRBJ2-7, with D uncertain. This CDR3 is 9 amino acids long. The germline CDR1 and CDR2 sequences are SGHNT and YENEEA. With 6 bases removed from V and 7 bases from J, the gap between germline ends came to 4 bases.

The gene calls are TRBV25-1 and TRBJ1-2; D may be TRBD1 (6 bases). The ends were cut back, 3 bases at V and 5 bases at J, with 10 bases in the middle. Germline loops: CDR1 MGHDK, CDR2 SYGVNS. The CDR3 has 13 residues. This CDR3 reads CASSDQGWYGYTF. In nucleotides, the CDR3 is TGTGCCAGCAGTGATCAGGGGTGGTATGGCTACACCTTC.

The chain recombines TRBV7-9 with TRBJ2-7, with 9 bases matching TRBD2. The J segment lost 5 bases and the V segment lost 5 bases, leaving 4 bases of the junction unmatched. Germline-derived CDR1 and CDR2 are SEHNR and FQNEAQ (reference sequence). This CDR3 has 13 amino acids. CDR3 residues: CASSGGRAHEQYF. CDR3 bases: TGTGCCAGCAGCGGCGGGAGGGCCCACGAGCAGTACTTC. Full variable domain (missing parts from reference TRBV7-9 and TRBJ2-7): DTGVSQNPRHKITKRGQNVTFRCDPISEHNRLYWYRQTLGQGPEFLTYFQNEAQLEKSRLLSDRFSAERPKGSFSTLEIQRTEQGDSAMYLCASSGGRAHEQYFGPGTRLTVT.

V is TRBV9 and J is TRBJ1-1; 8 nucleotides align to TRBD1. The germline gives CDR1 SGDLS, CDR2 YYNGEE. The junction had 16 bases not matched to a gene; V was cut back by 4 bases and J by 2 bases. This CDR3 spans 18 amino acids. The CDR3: CASSLVRTGTGFNTEAFF. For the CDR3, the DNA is TGTGCCAGCAGCTTAGTGAGAACCGGGACAGGATTTAACACTGAAGCTTTCTTT.

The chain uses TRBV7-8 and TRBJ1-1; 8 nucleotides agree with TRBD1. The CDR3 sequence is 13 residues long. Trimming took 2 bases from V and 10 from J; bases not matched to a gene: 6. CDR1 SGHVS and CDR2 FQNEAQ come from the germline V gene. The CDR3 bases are TGTGCCAGCAGCTTAATGACAGGGGATGCAGCTTTCTTT. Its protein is CASSLMTGDAAFF.

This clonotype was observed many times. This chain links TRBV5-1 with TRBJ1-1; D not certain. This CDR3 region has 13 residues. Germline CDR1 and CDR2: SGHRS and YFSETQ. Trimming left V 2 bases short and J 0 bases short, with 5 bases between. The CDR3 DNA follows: TGCGCCAGCAGCTTTAAAATGAACACTGAAGCTTTCTTT. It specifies CASSFKMNTEAFF.

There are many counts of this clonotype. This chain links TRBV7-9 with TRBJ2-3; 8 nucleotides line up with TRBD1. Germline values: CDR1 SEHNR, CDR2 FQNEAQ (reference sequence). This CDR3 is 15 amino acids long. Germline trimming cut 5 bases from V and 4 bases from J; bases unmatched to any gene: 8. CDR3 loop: CASSPGQGGPDTQYF. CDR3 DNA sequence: TGTGCCAGCAGCCCCGGACAGGGAGGTCCAGATACGCAGTATTTT.